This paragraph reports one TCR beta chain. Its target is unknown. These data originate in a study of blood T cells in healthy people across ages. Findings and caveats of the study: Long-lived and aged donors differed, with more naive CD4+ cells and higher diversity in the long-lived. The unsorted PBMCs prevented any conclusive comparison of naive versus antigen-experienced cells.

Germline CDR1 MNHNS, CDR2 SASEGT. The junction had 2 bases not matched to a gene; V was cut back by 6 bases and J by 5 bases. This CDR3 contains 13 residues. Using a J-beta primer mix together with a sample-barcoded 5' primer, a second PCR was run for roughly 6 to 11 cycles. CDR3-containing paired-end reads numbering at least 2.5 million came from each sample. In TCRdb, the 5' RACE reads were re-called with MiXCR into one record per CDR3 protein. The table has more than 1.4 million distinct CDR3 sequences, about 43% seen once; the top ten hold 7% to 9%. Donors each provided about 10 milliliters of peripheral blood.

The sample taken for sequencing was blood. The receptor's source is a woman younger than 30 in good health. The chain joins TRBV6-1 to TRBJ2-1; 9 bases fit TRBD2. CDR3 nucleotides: TGTGCCAGCAGGGCTAGCGGGAACAATGAGCAGTTCTTC. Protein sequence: CASRASGNNEQFF.